The 29 T cell receptor beta chains presented below share a single source sample, sequenced in a study of T cell responses to AZD1222 COVID-19 vaccine. This table comes from immunoSEQ multiplex PCR, and its TCRdb copy is limited to in-frame clones, with some not included. The sample carries over 100,000 clones, 70% to 90% recorded once. The sequenced sample was peripheral blood, obtained on day 0 of AZD1222 vaccination. Receptors originate from an adult in good health.

The chain links TRBV7-8 to TRBJ1-1; D possibly corresponds to TRBD1 (6 bases). V shed 2 bases and J shed 5 bases, with 12 bases lying between them. This CDR3 is 14 amino acids long. Per germline, CDR1 SGHVS and CDR2 FQNEAQ. CDR3 region: CASSLSGGATEAFF. CDR3 DNA sequence: TGTGCCAGCAGCTTAAGCGGGGGGGCAACTGAAGCTTTCTTT.

V is TRBV5-1 and J is TRBJ1-1, with D perhaps TRBD1 (6 bases). The CDR3 loop spans 15 amino acids. CDR1 is SGHRS and CDR2 is YFSETQ in the germline V gene. Trimming took off 0 bases at V and 0 bases at J, with 9 bases between the two ends. The CDR3 region has the DNA TGCGCCAGCAGCTTGGAACGGACAGTGAACACTGAAGCTTTCTTT. This sequence encodes CASSLERTVNTEAFF.

The rearrangement links TRBV5-1 to TRBJ2-1; TRBD1 might be the D (6 bases). The CDR3 has 15 residues. Deletions cut 4 bases from V and 4 bases from J, with 15 bases between. Germline V gives CDR1 SGHRS, CDR2 YFSETQ. The CDR3 coding sequence is TGCGCCAGCAGCGTAGGGACAAGAGCGTACAATGAGCAGTTCTTC. This gives the protein CASSVGTRAYNEQFF.

The V call is TRBV7-9, the J call TRBJ1-3, with TRBD1 as a possible D gene (5 bases). The CDR3 runs 17 residues. CDR1 is SEHNR and CDR2 is FQNEAQ in the germline V gene (reference sequence). Between the trimmed V and J ends, which lost 6 bases and 2 bases, there was a span of 20 bases. CDR3 loop: CASSQGEAKGAGNTIYF. CDR3 bases: TGTGCCAGCAGTCAAGGGGAGGCCAAGGGAGCTGGAAACACCATATATTTT.

The chain carries TRBV9 and TRBJ2-1, with TRBD2 matching 10 bases. Trimming removed 4 bases from V and 3 bases from J; junction bases left unmatched: 7. The CDR3 loop spans 16 amino acids. Germline CDR1 SGDLS, CDR2 YYNGEE. The CDR3 sequence: CASSMGAGGIYNEQFF. CDR3 bases: TGTGCCAGCAGCATGGGAGCGGGGGGGATCTACAATGAGCAGTTCTTC.

The chain is built from TRBV29-1 and TRBJ2-7; 11 nucleotides match TRBD1. CDR1 and CDR2 (germline): SQVTM, ANQGSEA. The V and J ends lost 2 bases and 4 bases, in that order; junction bases with no gene match: 13. The CDR3 is made up of 17 amino acids. This chain's CDR3 is CSVESRGGQGARYEQYF. CDR3 coding DNA: TGCAGCGTTGAAAGTAGAGGAGGACAGGGGGCTAGGTACGAGCAGTACTTC.

For the CDR3, the DNA is TGTGCCATCAGTGAGTCAGGACTAACCAATGAGCAGTTCTTC. This sequence encodes CAISESGLTNEQFF. The rearrangement links TRBV10-3 to TRBJ2-1; D is perhaps TRBD2 (6 bases). From germline, CDR1 is ENHRY and CDR2 SYGVKD. The CDR3 covers 14 residues. Trimming pared 0 bases from V and 6 bases from J, leaving 9 bases between.

This chain links TRBV18 with TRBJ2-1; D may be TRBD1 or TRBD2 (6 bases each). The V gene's germline CDR1 is KGHSH and CDR2 LQKENI. The V end lost 4 bases, the J end lost 6 bases, and 10 bases lay between the germline ends. The CDR3 is 13 amino acids. CDR3 coding DNA: TGTGCCAGCTCACGCGGGACATTCAATGAGCAGTTCTTC. Residues: CASSRGTFNEQFF.

V and J are TRBV6-6 and TRBJ1-6; TRBD1 aligns across 8 bases. V dropped 4 bases and J dropped 10; count of bases not matched to a gene: 6. The CDR3 has 14 amino acids. Germline assignment: CDR1 MNHNY and CDR2 SVGAGI (reference sequence). CDR3 in DNA: TGTGCCAGCAGTTTGGACAGGGCAAGATCACCCCTCCACTTT. As protein: CASSLDRARSPLHF.

The V gene is TRBV14, the J gene TRBJ2-7; 11 bases are shared with TRBD2. The junction had 8 bases not matched to a gene; V was cut back by 3 bases and J by 4 bases. CDR1 SGHDN and CDR2 FVKESK come from the germline V gene. The CDR3 contains 16 residues. DNA of the CDR3: TGTGCCAGCAGCCAGCTAGCGGGGGGTTCCAGGTACGAGCAGTACTTC. Amino acids: CASSQLAGGSRYEQYF.

This chain joins TRBV28 and TRBJ1-2; TRBD1 matches 7 bases. Germline lookup yields CDR1 MDHEN and CDR2 SYDVKM. V lost 8 bases to trimming and J lost 6 bases; unmatched junction nucleotides: 0. CDR3 length equals 10 residues. DNA for the CDR3: TGTGCCAGCCAGGGGGATGGCTACACCTTC. This codes for CASQGDGYTF.

This rearrangement joins TRBV4-1 to TRBJ2-1; 9 bases fit TRBD2. The CDR3 spans 15 residues. Losses at the gene ends were 4 bases for V and 5 bases for J; bases not matched to a gene: 6. Germline CDR1 and CDR2: MGHRA and YSYEKL. The CDR3 loop is CASSPGLAIDNEQFF. The CDR3 nucleotides read TGCGCCAGCAGCCCCGGACTAGCGATCGACAATGAGCAGTTCTTC.

This chain uses TRBV18 with TRBJ2-1, with D perhaps matching TRBD2 (6 bases). V lost 6 bases and J 2 bases, leaving 29 bases between the germline ends. The CDR3 loop spans 20 amino acids. The germline gives CDR1 KGHSH, CDR2 LQKENI. As DNA, the CDR3 is TGTGCCAGCTCCCCGGGACTGGGGGAAAAGGTGAGGGGCCCCTACAATGAGCAGTTCTTC. It is translated as CASSPGLGEKVRGPYNEQFF.

The V and J genes are TRBV23-1 and TRBJ2-1; TRBD1 agrees at 7 bases. TRBV23-1 belongs to the ORF category, with a function that is uncertain. V shed 1 base, J shed 6 bases, and the junction held 9 bases outside the gene matches. The CDR3 is 16 residues long. The CDR3 DNA is TGCGCCAGCAGTCAATGTGAGGGGGCGCCGGGCAATGAGCAGTTCTTC. Translating gives CASSQCEGAPGNEQFF.

The V call is TRBV5-5, the J call TRBJ2-5, with D perhaps matching TRBD2 (6 bases). Germline CDR1 is SGHKS and CDR2 is YYEKEE (reference sequence). Trimming removed 4 bases at V and 1 base at J, with 14 bases between. The CDR3 is 15 amino acids. This CDR3 is CASSHLAGFQETQYF. The CDR3, as DNA: TGTGCCAGCAGCCACCTGGCGGGATTCCAAGAGACCCAGTACTTC.

CDR3: CAWSTRPGTGVNEKLFF. CDR3 DNA sequence: TGTGCCTGGAGTACGAGACCCGGGACAGGGGTTAATGAAAAACTGTTTTTT. The chain recombines TRBV30 with TRBJ1-4, with TRBD1 matching 10 bases. This CDR3 is built from 17 residues. Germline loops: CDR1 GTSNPN, CDR2 SVGIG (reference sequence). The ends lost 2 bases at V and 4 bases at J; junction bases unmatched: 10.

The chain is built from TRBV9 and TRBJ2-5; TRBD2 might be the D (5 bases). V dropped 4 bases and J dropped 1 base, with 8 bases sitting between them. This CDR3 is 13 amino acids long. The germline V gene encodes CDR1 SGDLS and CDR2 YYNGEE. The CDR3 spells CASSPGIQETQYF. CDR3 coding DNA: TGTGCCAGCAGCCCCGGGATCCAAGAGACCCAGTACTTC. Combining the CDR3 with reference TRBV9 and TRBJ2-5 gives the whole variable domain DSGVTQTPKHLITATGQRVTLRCSPRSGDLSVYWYQQSLDQGLQFLIQYYNGEERAKGNILERFSAQQFPDLHSELNLSSLELGDSALYFCASSPGIQETQYFGPGTRLLVL.

This clone has just one count. The V gene is TRBV28, the J gene TRBJ1-3, with a tentative D call TRBD1 (5 bases). The V end lost 6 bases, the J end lost 0 bases, and 12 bases lay between the germline ends. The CDR3 has 15 amino acids. Germline V gene data show CDR1 as MDHEN and CDR2 as SYDVKM. The CDR3 protein is CASRLGGYSGNTIYF. The CDR3 coding sequence is TGTGCCAGCAGACTGGGGGGATACTCTGGAAACACCATATATTTT.

CDR3 in amino acids: CSASRTGDEAFF. The CDR3 DNA reads as TGCAGTGCTAGTAGGACAGGTGATGAAGCTTTCTTT. V gene TRBV20-1 combines with J gene TRBJ1-1; 7 bases line up with TRBD1. Germline lookup yields CDR1 DFQATT and CDR2 SNEGSKA (reference sequence). The J segment lost 7 bases and the V segment lost 3 bases, leaving 5 bases of the junction unmatched. This CDR3 spans 12 amino acids.

The J gene is TRBJ1-6, the V gene TRBV3-1 (or the pseudogene TRBV3-2); D gene ambiguous. Germline V CDR1 and CDR2: LGHDT, YNNKEL (reference sequence). Trimming took 1 base from V and 7 from J, leaving 11 bases between them. CDR3 size: 15 residues. The CDR3 coding sequence is TGTGCCAGCAGCCAAGCTGCGGGCTACAATTCACCCCTCCACTTT. Its translation: CASSQAAGYNSPLHF.

This chain connects TRBV4-2 to TRBJ1-2, with 7 bases matching TRBD1. CDR3 length: 17 residues. Germline V gene sequence: CDR1 LGHNA, CDR2 YNFKEQ. Losses at the gene ends were 4 bases for V and 0 bases for J; bases not matched to a gene: 11. DNA of the CDR3: TGTGCCAGCAGCCCACTTTTACAGGGGCCTGCTAACTATGGCTACACCTTC. Amino acid sequence: CASSPLLQGPANYGYTF.

CDR3 sequence: CASSRDPAGAANTGELFF. The DNA of the CDR3 is TGTGCCAGTAGTAGAGACCCGGCGGGGGCGGCGAACACCGGGGAGCTGTTTTTT. The chain recombines TRBV19 with TRBJ2-2; D might be TRBD2 (7 bases). The germline gives CDR1 LNHDA, CDR2 SQIVND (reference sequence). The CDR3 length is 18 residues. Trimming took off 4 bases at V and 0 bases at J, with 18 bases between the two ends.

J is TRBJ1-2 and V is TRBV13; TRBD1 agrees at 9 bases. The CDR3 extends over 16 amino acids. The germline gives CDR1 PRHDT, CDR2 FYEKMQ (reference sequence). The V segment lost 4 bases and the J segment 4 bases; nucleotides outside the gene matches: 10. The CDR3 region has the DNA TGTGCCAGCAGCTCCGAATACAGGGGGCGCGCCTATGGCTACACCTTC. Translation gives CASSSEYRGRAYGYTF.

The chain couples TRBV9 to TRBJ1-2; D unclear. The CDR3 runs 15 residues. The germline gives CDR1 SGDLS, CDR2 YYNGEE. V was shortened by 1 base and J by 5 bases, with 15 bases between the two germline ends. CDR3 in DNA: TGTGCCAGCAGCGTACGGGGAGGTTCACTTTATGGCTACACCTTC. This codes for CASSVRGGSLYGYTF. The full variable domain, rest sourced from reference TRBV9 and TRBJ1-2, is DSGVTQTPKHLITATGQRVTLRCSPRSGDLSVYWYQQSLDQGLQFLIQYYNGEERAKGNILERFSAQQFPDLHSELNLSSLELGDSALYFCASSVRGGSLYGYTFGSGTRLTVV.

This CDR3 is CASSLGQRVYGYTF. DNA for the CDR3: TGTGCCAGCAGCTTGGGACAGCGTGTCTATGGCTACACCTTC. This chain connects TRBV11-2 to TRBJ1-2; 7 bases fit TRBD1. Germline V gene lookup returns CDR1 SGHAT and CDR2 FQNNGV. The length of the CDR3 is 14 residues. V lost 3 bases to trimming and J lost 4 bases; unmatched junction nucleotides: 5.

V is TRBV7-2 and J is TRBJ2-1, with 8 bases that match TRBD1. Looked up from germline, CDR1 is SGHTA and CDR2 is FQGNSA. After removal of 5 bases from V and 4 bases from J, the junction contained 4 bases not matched to a gene. CDR3 length equals 14 residues. DNA for the CDR3: TGTGCCAGCAGCATGGACAGGGTTTACAATGAGCAGTTCTTC. As protein: CASSMDRVYNEQFF. The whole variable domain, remainder taken from reference TRBV7-2 and TRBJ2-1, is GAGVSQSPSNKVTEKGKDVELRCDPISGHTALYWYRQSLGQGLEFLIYFQGNSAPDKSGLPSDRFSAERTGGSVSTLTIQRTQQEDSAVYLCASSMDRVYNEQFFGPGTRLTVL.

The gene calls are TRBV4-2 and TRBJ1-4; D is unresolved. Trimming shortened V by 0 bases and J by 0 bases, and 14 bases separated the two germline ends. The CDR3 covers 18 residues. Germline values: CDR1 LGHNA, CDR2 YNFKEQ. The CDR3 coding sequence is TGTGCCAGCAGCCAAGAGTCCAAAGGTCTTACAACTAATGAAAAACTGTTTTTT. Translation: CASSQESKGLTTNEKLFF.

The genes are TRBV6-2 or TRBV6-3 and TRBJ1-1, with a weak D call TRBD1 (6 bases). CDR3 size: 14 residues. Germline V gives CDR1 MNHEY, CDR2 SVGEGT. Trimming removed 1 base at V and 0 bases at J, with 6 bases between. The CDR3 protein is CASSYYRVNTEAFF. CDR3 coding DNA: TGTGCCAGCAGTTACTACAGGGTGAACACTGAAGCTTTCTTT.

The chain combines TRBV15 with TRBJ1-4, with D uncertain. Germline CDR1 LNHNV, CDR2 YYDKDF (reference sequence). The CDR3 loop spans 13 amino acids. Trimming cost V 0 bases and J 7 bases, with 6 bases left between them. CDR3 sequence (DNA): TGTGCCACCAGCAGAGACCAGGTTGAAAAACTGTTTTTT. Translating it yields CATSRDQVEKLFF.